This T cell receptor beta chain came from a study of control samples from healthy donors and cancer patients. Generated by immunoSEQ multiplex PCR, the TCRdb table keeps only in-frame clones and is missing some. The data show 130,000 or so clones, with over 75% seen just once and 2.9% held by the top ten. CDR3 size: 11 residues. V dropped 3 bases and J dropped 6 bases, with 5 bases sitting between them. This rearrangement joins TRBV23-1 to TRBJ1-2; D is unclear. TRBV23-1 is given ORF status, its function remaining uncertain. This sequence was found in a man between 60 and 70 years old in good health. The specimen was blood. CDR3 protein: CASSQEDGYTF. CDR3 coding DNA: TGCGCCAGCAGTCAGGAAGATGGCTACACCTTC.